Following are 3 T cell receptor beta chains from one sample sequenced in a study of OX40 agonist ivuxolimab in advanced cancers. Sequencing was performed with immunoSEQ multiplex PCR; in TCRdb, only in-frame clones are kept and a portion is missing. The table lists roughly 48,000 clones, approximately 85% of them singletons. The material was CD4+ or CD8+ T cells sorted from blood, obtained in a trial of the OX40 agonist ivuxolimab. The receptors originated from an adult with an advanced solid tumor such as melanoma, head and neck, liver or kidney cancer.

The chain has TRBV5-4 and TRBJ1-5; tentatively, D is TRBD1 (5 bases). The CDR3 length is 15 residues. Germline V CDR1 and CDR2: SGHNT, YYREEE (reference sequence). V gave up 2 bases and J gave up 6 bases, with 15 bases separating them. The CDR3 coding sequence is TGTGCCAGCAGCTTTAGTCCAGGGCAGGCTCAGCCCCAGCATTTT. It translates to CASSFSPGQAQPQHF.

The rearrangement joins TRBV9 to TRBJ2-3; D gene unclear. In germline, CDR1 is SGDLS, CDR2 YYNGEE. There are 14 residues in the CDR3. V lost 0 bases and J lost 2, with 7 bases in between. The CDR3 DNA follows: TGTGCCAGCAGCGTAGCTACGAACACAGATACGCAGTATTTT. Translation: CASSVATNTDTQYF. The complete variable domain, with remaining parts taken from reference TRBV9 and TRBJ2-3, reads DSGVTQTPKHLITATGQRVTLRCSPRSGDLSVYWYQQSLDQGLQFLIQYYNGEERAKGNILERFSAQQFPDLHSELNLSSLELGDSALYFCASSVATNTDTQYFGPGTRLTVL.

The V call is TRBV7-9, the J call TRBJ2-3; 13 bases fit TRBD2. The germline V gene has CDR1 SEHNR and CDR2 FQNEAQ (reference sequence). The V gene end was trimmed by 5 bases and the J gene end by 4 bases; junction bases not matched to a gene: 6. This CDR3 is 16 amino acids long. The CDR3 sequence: CASSPWTSGSSDTQYF. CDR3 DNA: TGTGCCAGCAGCCCGTGGACTAGCGGGAGTTCAGATACGCAGTATTTT.